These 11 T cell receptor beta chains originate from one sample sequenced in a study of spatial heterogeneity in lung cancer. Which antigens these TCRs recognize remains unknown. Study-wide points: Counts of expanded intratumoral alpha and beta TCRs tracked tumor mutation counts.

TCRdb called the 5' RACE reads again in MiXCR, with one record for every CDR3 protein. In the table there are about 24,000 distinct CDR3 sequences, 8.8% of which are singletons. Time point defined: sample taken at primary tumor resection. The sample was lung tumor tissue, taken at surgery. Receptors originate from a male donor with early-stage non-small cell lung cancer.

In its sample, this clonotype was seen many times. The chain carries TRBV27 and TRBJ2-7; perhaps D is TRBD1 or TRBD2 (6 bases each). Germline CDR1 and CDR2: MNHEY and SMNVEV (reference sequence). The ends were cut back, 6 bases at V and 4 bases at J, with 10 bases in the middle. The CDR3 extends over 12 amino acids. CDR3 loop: CASRGGRYEQYF. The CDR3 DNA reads TGTGCCAGCAGGGGGGGCAGGTACGAGCAGTACTTC.

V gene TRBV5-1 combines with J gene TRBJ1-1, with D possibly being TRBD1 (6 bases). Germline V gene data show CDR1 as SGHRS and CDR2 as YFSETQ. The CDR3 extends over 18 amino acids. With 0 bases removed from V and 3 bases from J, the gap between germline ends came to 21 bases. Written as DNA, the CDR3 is TGCGCCAGCAGCTTGGGCGGGGGGCGCGATTATGGGGACACTGAAGCTTTCTTT. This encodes CASSLGGGRDYGDTEAFF. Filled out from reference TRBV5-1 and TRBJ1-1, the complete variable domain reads KAGVTQTPRYLIKTRGQQVTLSCSPISGHRSVSWYQQTPGQGLQFLFEYFSETQRNKGNFPGRFSGRQFSNSRSEMNVSTLELGDSALYLCASSLGGGRDYGDTEAFFGQGTRLTVV.

CDR3 residues: CASSFASTDTQYF. For the CDR3, the DNA is TGTGCCAGCAGCTTTGCTTCCACAGATACGCAGTATTTT. This chain uses TRBV13 with TRBJ2-3; D is ambiguous. The length of the CDR3 is 13 residues. Trimming stripped 3 bases from V and 2 bases from J, with 6 bases between. Germline CDR1 and CDR2: PRHDT and FYEKMQ (reference sequence).

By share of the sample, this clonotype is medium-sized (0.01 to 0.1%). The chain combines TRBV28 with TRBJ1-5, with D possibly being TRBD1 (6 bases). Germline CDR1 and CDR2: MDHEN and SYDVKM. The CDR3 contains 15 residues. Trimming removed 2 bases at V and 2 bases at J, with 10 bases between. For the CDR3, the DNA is TGTGCCAGCAGTTTAAGGGACAAGGGCAATCAGCCCCAGCATTTT. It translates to CASSLRDKGNQPQHF.

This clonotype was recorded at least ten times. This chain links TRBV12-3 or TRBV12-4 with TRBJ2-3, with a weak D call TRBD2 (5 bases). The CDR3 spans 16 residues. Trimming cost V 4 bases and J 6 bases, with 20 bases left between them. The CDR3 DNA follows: TGTGCCAGCAGTTACTCGCCTGTCCGGGGAGTGGATACGCAGTATTTT. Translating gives CASSYSPVRGVDTQYF.

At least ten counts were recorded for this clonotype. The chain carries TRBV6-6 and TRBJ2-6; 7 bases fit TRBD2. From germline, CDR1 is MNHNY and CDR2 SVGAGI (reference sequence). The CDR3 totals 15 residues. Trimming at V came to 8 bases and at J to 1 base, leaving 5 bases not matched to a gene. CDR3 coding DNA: TGTGCCAGCTTTCAGGGAGGGTCTGGGGCCAACGTCCTGACTTTC. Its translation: CASFQGGSGANVLTF.

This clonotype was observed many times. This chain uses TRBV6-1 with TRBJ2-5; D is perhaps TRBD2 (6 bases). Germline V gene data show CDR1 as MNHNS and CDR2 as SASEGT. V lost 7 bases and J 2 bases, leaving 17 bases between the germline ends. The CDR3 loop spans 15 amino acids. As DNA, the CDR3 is TGTGCCAGCACTCCGGGGCTAGCGAATCAAGAGACCCAGTACTTC. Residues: CASTPGLANQETQYF.

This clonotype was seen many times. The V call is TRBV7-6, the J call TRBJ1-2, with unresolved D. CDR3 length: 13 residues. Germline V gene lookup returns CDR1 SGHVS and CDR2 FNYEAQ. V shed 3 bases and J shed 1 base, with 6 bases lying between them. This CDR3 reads CASSFLNNYGYTF. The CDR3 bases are TGTGCCAGCAGCTTTCTAAATAACTATGGCTACACCTTC.

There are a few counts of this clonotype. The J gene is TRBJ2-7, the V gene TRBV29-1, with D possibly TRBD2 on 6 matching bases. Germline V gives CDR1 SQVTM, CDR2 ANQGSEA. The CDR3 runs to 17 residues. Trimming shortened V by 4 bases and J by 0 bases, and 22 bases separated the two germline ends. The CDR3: CSVGLHAGPLSSYEQYF. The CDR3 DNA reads TGCAGCGTTGGACTACACGCGGGACCCTTGAGCTCCTACGAGCAGTACTTC.

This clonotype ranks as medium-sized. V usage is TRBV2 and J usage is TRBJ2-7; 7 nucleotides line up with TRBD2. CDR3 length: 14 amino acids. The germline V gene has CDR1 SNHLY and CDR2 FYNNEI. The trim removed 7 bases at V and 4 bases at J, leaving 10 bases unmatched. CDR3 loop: CASTETGGWYEQYF. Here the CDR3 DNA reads TGTGCCAGCACCGAGACGGGGGGTTGGTACGAGCAGTACTTC.

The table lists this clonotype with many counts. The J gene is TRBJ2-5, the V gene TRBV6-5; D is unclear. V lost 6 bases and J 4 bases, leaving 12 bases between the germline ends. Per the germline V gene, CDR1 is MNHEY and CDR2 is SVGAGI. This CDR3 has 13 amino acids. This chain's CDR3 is CASSILGSETQYF. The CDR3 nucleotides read TGTGCCAGCAGCATATTGGGGTCAGAGACCCAGTACTTC.